This T cell receptor beta chain came from a study of T cell responses to AZD1222 COVID-19 vaccine. The assay was immunoSEQ multiplex PCR, and TCRdb's table has in-frame clones only and misses some. This table holds around 80,000 clones, around nine tenths found once. J lost 4 bases, V lost 3 bases, and 5 bases had no gene match. This CDR3 has 16 residues. Germline V gene data show CDR1 as LGHDT and CDR2 as YNNKEL (reference sequence). The sequenced sample was peripheral blood, obtained on day 0 of AZD1222 vaccination. The sequence was obtained from an adult in good health. The gene calls are TRBV3-1 (or the pseudogene TRBV3-2) and TRBJ2-1, with TRBD1 identical over 11 bases. The CDR3 reads CASSQRTGGAYNEQFF. CDR3 DNA: TGTGCCAGCAGCCAGCGGACAGGGGGCGCATACAATGAGCAGTTCTTC.